This entry concerns a single TCR beta chain. The antigen is undetermined. This record belongs to a study of TIL therapy for anti-PD-1-resistant metastatic lung cancer. For the study at large: Median patient age was approximately 58, ranging about 38-80 years. By whole-exome sequencing, median non-synonymous tumor mutation burden was over 1.2 mutations per megabase. Study-wide results and caveats: Many TIL product clones were absent from baseline tumor, suggesting clonal contraction.

This was the immunoSEQ v3 assay. Sequencing depth was about 2 million read pairs for survey level, roughly 4.5-6 million for deep. TCRdb's copy holds only in-frame clones and misses some; the assay was immunoSEQ multiplex PCR. The sample includes approximately 97,000 clones, about 71% of them seen just once. Germline V gene lookup returns CDR1 SGHDT and CDR2 YYEEEE. Trimming cost V 2 bases and J 4 bases; bases outside gene matches: 4. This CDR3 is built from 14 residues. Described time point: pre-treatment sample, taken before nivolumab and TIL therapy. Pleural nodules or supraclavicular lymph nodes made up most of the excised metastases sampled.

This chain connects TRBV5-6 to TRBJ2-5, with TRBD1 matching 8 bases. This material consisted of tumor tissue, taken at baseline. The clonotype was recovered from a person between 30 and 79 years old with non-small cell lung cancer. CDR3 DNA sequence: TGTGCCAGCAGCTTAACAGGGGGTGTAGAGACCCAGTACTTC. It encodes CASSLTGGVETQYF. Variable domain in full (rest from reference TRBV5-6 and TRBJ2-5): DAGVTQSPTHLIKTRGQQVTLRCSPKSGHDTVSWYQQALGQGPQFIFQYYEEEERQRGNFPDRFSGHQFPNYSSELNVNALLLGDSALYLCASSLTGGVETQYFGPGTRLLVL.